Listed below are T cell receptor beta chains from one sample, sequenced in a study of shared clonotypes between healthy human individuals. The repertoire was sequenced with immunoSEQ multiplex PCR; TCRdb's copy has only in-frame clones and lacks some. The sample shows 950,000 to 1,100,000 clones, around 76% of them seen only once. Sequenced input: memory CD4+ T cells sorted from blood. The receptors originated from a man younger than 30 in good health. CDR3s include the opening cysteine and the closing phenylalanine or tryptophan. A D gene is named only where the DNA matches it firmly. Clone size appears in some rows only: once, few, many, or a class for an expanded clone.

size | length | D | J | V | DNA | CDR3
few | 16 | TRBD1 | TRBJ2-2 | TRBV28 | TGTGCCAGCAGCGGCATCGGACAGGGGGACACCGGGGAGCTGTTTTTT | CASSGIGQGDTGELFF
- | 13 | - | TRBJ2-2 | TRBV5-4 | TGTGCCAGCAGTCGGGATGGAACCGGGGAGCTGTTTTTT | CASSRDGTGELFF
- | 16 | TRBD2 | TRBJ2-3 | TRBV19 | TGTGCCAGTAGTAAGAATAGCGGGGCCCGCACAGATACGCAGTATTTT | CASSKNSGARTDTQYF
- | 15 | TRBD1 | TRBJ1-2 | TRBV6-1 | TGTGCCAGCAGTAGAGGACAGGGGATCAACTATGGCTACACCTTC | CASSRGQGINYGYTF
- | 13 | - | TRBJ1-1 | TRBV15 | TGTGCCACCAGCAGAGTAGGACTCCTTGAAGCTTTCTTT | CATSRVGLLEAFF
- | 15 | TRBD2 | TRBJ2-7 | TRBV5-1 | TGCGCCAGCAGCGGGGGACTAGCGGACAAGTACGAGCAGTACTTC | CASSGGLADKYEQYF
once | 15 | TRBD1 | TRBJ1-2 | TRBV5-1 | TGCGCCAGCAGCTGGGGACAGGGCGGATTCTATGGCTACACCTTC | CASSWGQGGFYGYTF
- | 16 | - | TRBJ1-5 | TRBV7-8 | TGTGCCAGCAGCTTATTGACACTAGATAGCAATCAGCCCCAGCATTTT | CASSLLTLDSNQPQHF
- | 13 | - | TRBJ1-6 | TRBV14 | TGTGCCAGCAGCGAACTCCAGCAGTCACCCCTCCACTTT | CASSELQQSPLHF
- | 16 | - | TRBJ2-7 | TRBV19 | TGTGCCAGTAGTACAACAGGGATGTGGAGCTCCTACGAGCAGTACTTC | CASSTTGMWSSYEQYF
once | 15 | - | TRBJ2-5 | TRBV7-2 | TGTGCCAGCAGCTTAGGGACCTCCGGGATAGAGACCCAGTACTTC | CASSLGTSGIETQYF
few | 13 | - | TRBJ1-1 | TRBV10-1 | TGCGCCAGCAGACAGGGCTTGAACACTGAAGCTTTCTTT | CASRQGLNTEAFF
- | 11 | - | TRBJ2-7 | TRBV27 | TGTGCCAGCAGTACCACCTACGAGCAGTACTTC | CASSTTYEQYF
- | 14 | TRBD1 | TRBJ1-1 | TRBV7-2 | TGTGCCAGCAGCTCGACAGGGGGCGACACTGAAGCTTTCTTT | CASSSTGGDTEAFF
- | 15 | - | TRBJ2-7 | TRBV7-6 | TGTGCCAGCAGCTTAGGGGTAGGGGTCTCCTACGAGCAGTACTTC | CASSLGVGVSYEQYF
- | 13 | - | TRBJ1-2 | TRBV5-6 | TGTGCCAGCAGCTTGGGTAGGGACTATGGCTACACCTTC | CASSLGRDYGYTF
- | 14 | - | TRBJ1-1 | TRBV7-2 | TGTGCCAGCAGCTTAGGACGGGTGAACACTGAAGCTTTCTTT | CASSLGRVNTEAFF
- | 13 | TRBD1 | TRBJ2-5 | TRBV10-3 | TGTGCCATCACACAGGGGGCGGATGAGACCCAGTACTTC | CAITQGADETQYF
once | 13 | TRBD2 | TRBJ2-1 | TRBV29-1 | TGCAGCGTGGGGACTAGCGGGGTCAATGAGCAGTTCTTC | CSVGTSGVNEQFF
- | 15 | - | TRBJ2-7 | TRBV5-1 | TGCGCCAGCTCGGAGGGGACGGGAGTCTCCTACGAGCAGTACTTC | CASSEGTGVSYEQYF
- | 17 | TRBD1 | TRBJ1-6 | TRBV5-1 | TGCGCCAGCAGCTTGGAAGACAGGGCGACCTATAATTCACCCCTCCACTTT | CASSLEDRATYNSPLHF
- | 14 | TRBD1 | TRBJ2-7 | TRBV4-3 | TGCGCCAGCAGCCAAGAGACAGGGGGCTACGAGCAGTACTTC | CASSQETGGYEQYF
- | 14 | - | TRBJ2-5 | TRBV6-6 | TGTGCCAGCAGTTACTCGAACGGGGGAGAGACCCAGTACTTC | CASSYSNGGETQYF
- | 16 | TRBD1 | TRBJ2-1 | TRBV19 | TGTGCCAGCCAAACCTCCGGGACAGCTACCTACAATGAGCAGTTCTTC | CASQTSGTATYNEQFF
once | 13 | TRBD2 | TRBJ2-5 | TRBV9 | TGTGCCAGCAGCGTGGCGGGAGAAGAGACCCAGTACTTC | CASSVAGEETQYF
- | 14 | - | TRBJ2-5 | TRBV6-6 | TGTGCCAGCAGGCGGCCGGGATCCGAAGAGACCCAGTACTTC | CASRRPGSEETQYF
few | 13 | - | TRBJ1-5 | TRBV28 | TGTGCCAGCAGCCCCTATAGCAATCAGCCCCAGCATTTT | CASSPYSNQPQHF
- | 13 | - | TRBJ2-7 | TRBV6-5 | TGTGCCAGCAGTATAAGACAAACCTACGAGCAGTACTTC | CASSIRQTYEQYF
- | 14 | TRBD2 | TRBJ2-7 | TRBV11-2 | TGTGCCAGCAGCTTATTTGGGACTAGGTACGAGCAGTACTTC | CASSLFGTRYEQYF
- | 14 | TRBD1 | TRBJ2-7 | TRBV5-8 | TGTGCCAGCAGCCTACGGACAGGGGAATACGAGCAGTACTTC | CASSLRTGEYEQYF
once | 14 | - | TRBJ1-2 | TRBV27 | TGTGCCAGCAGGGGGAGCCCCCCTAACTATGGCTACACCTTC | CASRGSPPNYGYTF
few | 16 | TRBD2 | TRBJ2-3 | TRBV5-1 | TGCGCCAGCAGCTCCCGTCGAGCGGGGGACACAGATACGCAGTATTTT | CASSSRRAGDTDTQYF
- | 17 | TRBD2 | TRBJ2-3 | TRBV5-1 | TGCGCCAGCAGCCCCGTGTCGAGCGGGGGTTCAGTAGATACGCAGTATTTT | CASSPVSSGGSVDTQYF
once | 16 | - | TRBJ2-2 | TRBV5-1 | TGCGCCAGCAGCCCCCGGGGTAGGGCGAACACCGGGGAGCTGTTTTTT | CASSPRGRANTGELFF
- | 14 | TRBD1 | TRBJ1-4 | TRBV6-5 | TGTGCCAGCAGAGGACAGGGGACTCGGGAAAAACTGTTTTTT | CASRGQGTREKLFF
- | 16 | - | TRBJ1-2 | TRBV2 | TGTGCCAGCAGTGAAGCGAAAAAGACAGCGACCTATGGCTACACCTTC | CASSEAKKTATYGYTF
- | 17 | TRBD1 | TRBJ1-1 | TRBV30 | TGTGCCTGGAGTGTCTCTTTAATCCGGGACAGGGGGCAGGAAGCTTTCTTT | CAWSVSLIRDRGQEAFF
- | 14 | TRBD2 | TRBJ2-5 | TRBV5-4 | TGTGCCAGCAGCCCGGGGGGGGATCGGGAGACCCAGTACTTC | CASSPGGDRETQYF
- | 14 | - | TRBJ2-7 | TRBV6-6 | TGTGCCAGCAGTGGCACCCGGGACACCGACGAGCAGTACTTC | CASSGTRDTDEQYF
- | 14 | - | TRBJ1-1 | TRBV5-1 | TGCGCCAGCAGCTATGACAGTGGGAAGGGTGAAGCTTTCTTT | CASSYDSGKGEAFF